What follows is one T cell receptor beta chain and its context. Its antigen is currently unknown. The CDR3 extends over 14 amino acids. Germline assignment: CDR1 GTSNPN and CDR2 SVGIG (reference sequence). V trimming: 0 bases; J trimming: 4 bases; junction bases outside the gene matches: 1. The method was immunoSEQ multiplex PCR; TCRdb's version includes in-frame clones alone and lacks a portion of them. Among roughly 180,000 clones, about 90% were seen once, and the ten largest hold approximately 1.2%. These data come from a study of T cell responses to AZD1222 COVID-19 vaccine. General study results and limits: Clonal diversity was possibly underestimated; the donors were predominantly white British and more often female.

This sequence was found in an adult who received the AZD1222 COVID-19 vaccine. The chain links TRBV30 to TRBJ1-5, with 9 bases lining up with TRBD1. The material was peripheral blood, obtained 28 days after the second AZD1222 dose. The CDR3 DNA reads TGTGCCTGGAGTGTCGGACAGGGGAATCAGCCCCAGCATTTT. Protein sequence: CAWSVGQGNQPQHF.